Shown below are 13 T cell receptor beta chains from a single sample sequenced in a study of CD8 T cells in ankylosing spondylitis. Each CDR3 protein gets one entry after TCRdb re-called the 5' RACE reads with MiXCR. The table shows roughly 280,000 distinct CDR3 sequences, with approximately 20% occurring only once. Sequencing used blood, either unsorted or a sorted T cell fraction (not recorded which). The receptors here all came from a male donor with ankylosing spondylitis or in good health (not recorded which).

This clonotype was found many times. The V gene is TRBV5-1, the J gene TRBJ1-1; D remains ambiguous. This CDR3 is 16 amino acids long. Trimming left V 4 bases short and J 0 bases short, with 16 bases between. Per the germline V gene, CDR1 is SGHRS and CDR2 is YFSETQ. The CDR3, as DNA: TGCGCCAGCAGCCCTACTACGTGGCAGATGAACACTGAAGCTTTCTTT. Residues: CASSPTTWQMNTEAFF.

This clonotype was detected a few times. The chain links TRBV9 to TRBJ2-5; 7 bases are a match to TRBD1. V lost 3 bases, J lost 3 bases, and 5 bases stayed unmatched. The length of the CDR3 is 14 residues. Germline-derived CDR1 and CDR2 are SGDLS and YYNGEE. The CDR3 DNA follows: TGTGCCAGCAGCGCCGGGACAGTAAAAGAGACCCAGTACTTC. Translated: CASSAGTVKETQYF.

This clonotype was counted only a few times. V gene TRBV20-1 combines with J gene TRBJ2-7; 9 bases fit TRBD1. Trimming at V came to 0 bases and at J to 6 bases, leaving 12 bases not matched to a gene. This CDR3 spans 16 amino acids. Germline loops: CDR1 DFQATT, CDR2 SNEGSKA (reference sequence). CDR3 residues: CSARDLKKQGAGEQYV. CDR3 sequence (DNA): TGCAGTGCTAGAGATCTCAAAAAACAGGGGGCTGGCGAGCAGTACGTC.

This clonotype was observed many times. This chain uses TRBV29-1 with TRBJ1-3; D is unclear. The germline gives CDR1 SQVTM, CDR2 ANQGSEA. This CDR3 has 14 residues. With 4 bases removed from V and 0 bases from J, the gap between germline ends came to 10 bases. For the CDR3, the DNA is TGCAGCGTTGGGATGGGAAGCTCTGGAAACACCATATATTTT. Protein product: CSVGMGSSGNTIYF.

V and J are TRBV12-3 or TRBV12-4 and TRBJ2-6, with 11 bases lining up with TRBD2. Trimming cost V 5 bases and J 4 bases; bases outside gene matches: 7. This CDR3 comprises 17 residues. CDR3 sequence reads: CASSPTSGSSGANVLTF. The CDR3 DNA is TGTGCCAGCAGTCCCACTAGCGGGAGTTCAGGGGCCAACGTCCTGACTTTC.

This rearrangement joins TRBV12-3 or TRBV12-4 to TRBJ2-4; D could derive from TRBD1 or TRBD2 (5 bases each). Trimming shortened V by 6 bases and J by 8 bases, and 17 bases separated the two germline ends. The CDR3 is 14 amino acids. CDR3 in amino acids: CASSDGYGTDIQYF. As DNA, the CDR3 is TGTGCCAGCAGCGATGGATACGGGACCGACATTCAGTACTTC.

This clonotype has a count of ten or more. V is TRBV2 and J is TRBJ1-1, with TRBD1 as a possible D gene (5 bases). V lost 5 bases and J 0 bases, leaving 10 bases between the germline ends. Per germline, CDR1 SNHLY and CDR2 FYNNEI. The CDR3 is made up of 14 amino acids. CDR3 residues: CASSLGVLNTEAFF. The CDR3 bases are TGTGCCAGCAGTTTAGGGGTATTGAACACTGAAGCTTTCTTT.

The chain combines TRBV28 with TRBJ2-1, with TRBD2 matching 9 bases. V lost 0 bases, J lost 5 bases, and 5 bases stayed unmatched. This CDR3 is 16 amino acids long. Germline CDR1 and CDR2: MDHEN and SYDVKM. The CDR3 DNA sequence: TGTGCCAGCAGTTTATGGCCTAGCGGGACTGACAATGAGCAGTTCTTC. As protein: CASSLWPSGTDNEQFF.

This rearrangement joins TRBV29-1 to TRBJ1-2, with D possibly TRBD1 on 5 matching bases. From germline, CDR1 is SQVTM and CDR2 ANQGSEA. Trimming stripped 4 bases from V and 6 bases from J, with 24 bases between. CDR3 length: 16 residues. The CDR3, as DNA: TGCAGCGTTGGATTACTTCCCGGGACTCTAAACCATGGCTACACCTTC. This codes for CSVGLLPGTLNHGYTF.

The chain employs TRBV29-1 and TRBJ1-1, with TRBD1 as a possible D gene (6 bases). Germline lookup yields CDR1 SQVTM and CDR2 ANQGSEA. This CDR3 contains 13 residues. Trimming took 7 bases from V and 1 from J, leaving 13 bases between them. Here the CDR3 reads CSALPTGNTEAFF. In DNA, the CDR3 is TGCAGCGCTCTCCCGACAGGGAACACTGAAGCTTTCTTT.

This rearrangement joins TRBV9 to TRBJ2-1; 9 bases agree with TRBD2. Looked up from germline, CDR1 is SGDLS and CDR2 is YYNGEE. With V trimmed by 5 bases and J by 7 bases, 10 bases remained unmatched. This CDR3 is built from 15 residues. CDR3 amino acids: CASSPTGTSFNEQFF. Written as DNA, the CDR3 is TGTGCCAGCAGTCCTACGGGGACTAGCTTTAATGAGCAGTTCTTC.

This clonotype was found a few times. CDR3 bases: TGCGCCAGCAGCAAGGGACAAAACACCGGGGAGCTGTTTTTT. Its protein product is CASSKGQNTGELFF. This chain uses TRBV5-1 with TRBJ2-2; TRBD1 might be the D (6 bases). Germline V gene sequence: CDR1 SGHRS, CDR2 YFSETQ. Trimming shortened V by 4 bases and J by 2 bases, and 9 bases separated the two germline ends. CDR3 length: 14 amino acids.

There are a few counts of this clonotype. The rearrangement uses TRBV3-1 and TRBJ1-3; the D gene is possibly TRBD1 (6 bases). Trimming cost V 2 bases and J 4 bases, with 15 bases left between them. Germline lookup yields CDR1 LGHDT and CDR2 YNNKEL (reference sequence). This CDR3 spans 16 amino acids. DNA for the CDR3: TGTGCCAGCAGCCAATCTCGAGGACAGCCAGGAAACACCATATATTTT. Translating it yields CASSQSRGQPGNTIYF. Together with reference TRBV3-1 and TRBJ1-3, the CDR3 gives the full variable domain: DTAVSQTPKYLVTQMGNDKSIKCEQNLGHDTMYWYKQDSKKFLKIMFSYNNKELIINETVPNRFSPKSPDKAHLNLHINSLELGDSAVYFCASSQSRGQPGNTIYFGEGSWLTVV.